This TCR beta chain was observed in a study of Graves' ophthalmopathy and Graves' hyperthyroidism. Study at large: The study drew peripheral blood at initial diagnosis, before any treatment. Study-wide results and limits: Prediction of ophthalmopathy progression reached roughly 70% sensitivity and around 75% specificity.

Other autoimmune diseases, uncontrolled infections, pregnancy or lactation ruled patients out of participation. Clinical symptoms, serum thyroxine, TRAb, thyroid ultrasound and orbital computed tomography formed the basis of diagnosis. Remarks on this clonotype: Its specificity is unknown.

Germline CDR1 MNHEY, CDR2 SMNVEV (reference sequence). CDR3 length equals 14 residues. Between the trimmed V and J ends, which lost 8 bases and 0 bases, there was a span of 13 bases. Transcripts of RNA were the source for amplifying TCR beta CDR3 regions. The library came from an HTBI-primed first-round RT-PCR and a second-round multiplex PCR. TCRdb fed the multiplex PCR reads into MiXCR, producing one record per CDR3 protein. The repertoire includes hundreds of thousands of distinct CDR3 sequences, 40% of them detected once, and 40% to 45% sits in the top ten. The sequenced sample consisted of peripheral blood. This TCR derives from an adult man with Graves' ophthalmopathy. The chain has TRBV27 and TRBJ1-1; possibly TRBD1 for D (5 bases). Here the CDR3 DNA reads TGTGCCAGCGTAGGCAGGGAGCTGAACACTGAAGCTTTCTTT. Its translation is CASVGRELNTEAFF.